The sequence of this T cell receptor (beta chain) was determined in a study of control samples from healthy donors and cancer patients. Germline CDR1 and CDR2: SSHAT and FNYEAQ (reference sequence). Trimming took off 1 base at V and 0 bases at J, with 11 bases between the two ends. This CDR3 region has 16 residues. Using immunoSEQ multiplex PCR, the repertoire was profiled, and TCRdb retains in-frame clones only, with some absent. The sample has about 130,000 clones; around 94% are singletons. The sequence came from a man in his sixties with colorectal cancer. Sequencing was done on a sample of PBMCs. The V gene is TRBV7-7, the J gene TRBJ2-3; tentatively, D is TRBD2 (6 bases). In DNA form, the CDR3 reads TGTGCCAGCAGCTTAGGGGTGGGGGGTAGCACAGATACGCAGTATTTT. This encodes CASSLGVGGSTDTQYF.